This T cell receptor beta chain appears in the sequencing data of a study of blood T cell repertoires in COVID-19 (dated by TCRdb to the early 2020s). The study in broad terms: Samples from collaborators originated in the United States, Italy and Spain and spanned both the acute and convalescent phases of COVID-19. Sample metadata almost always included a de-identified subject ID, COVID-19 status, age in years and sex. Samples came from the ongoing ImmuneRACE study (first 160 participants) plus 1,254 subjects from 6 global collaborators. Where HLA class I and class II types were available, the types were taken from metadata supplied by the sample provider, not from assay-based typing. The repertoires were released in a freely available public database meant as a resource for research on the immune response to SARS-CoV-2. The dataset comprised deeply sampled blood TCRbeta repertoires from subjects exposed to, actively infected with, or recovered from COVID-19. The prospective study material was composed of cDNA or gDNA derived from T cells, B-cell-depleted T cells, or PBMCs. Study-wide conclusions, independent of this receptor: Clinical and demographic metadata were provided uncurated, with the amount varying by source and participant.

TCRbeta CDR3 regions were amplified from genomic DNA using the immunoSEQ Assay, a bias-controlled multiplex PCR. The study's processing was this. The number of nucleated cells in each sample was estimated from the amplification of reference gene primers within the assay. To quantify the absolute abundance of each unique TCRbeta CDR3 rearrangement, sequence reads were collapsed and filtered. For each sample, productive Simpson clonality was calculated by taking the square root of Simpson's diversity index across productive rearrangements. This is the immuneACCESS table as TCRdb keeps it, with only in-frame sequences that have V and J called. A part of the clones is gone; compared with another copy, unresolved V genes explain less than half, and the rest is unexplained. Clonal size and the V and J genes are those of that table, whereas D and trimming came from the DNA. The sample data list roughly 400,000 clones, and approximately 91% of these were observed just once. The ten largest clones represent approximately 1.5% of the sample.

The CDR3 starts with the cysteine, ends with the phenylalanine, and has 15 residues. CDR3 DNA only is kept here, 45 bases in frame from base 1. Via the germline V gene, CDR1 is SGHRS and CDR2 YFSETQ. V drops 4 bases and J drops 5 bases, leaving 19 bases in between. As concerns this clone: This clone's antigen is unknown. No much larger clonotype is one base removed from it; base qualities were not supplied.

Participants in the prospective study were enrolled through a virtual design, were aged about 18 to 89 years, and lived in under 25 United States geographic areas. To assign participants to cohorts, the prospective study relied on clinical history that participants themselves reported in a screening survey and a study questionnaire. A participant counted as exposed if, within 2 weeks of entering the study, that participant had been in contact with someone who had a PCR-confirmed or clinician-diagnosed COVID-19 case. In the prospective study, mobile phlebotomists collected whole blood, serum and a nasopharyngeal or oropharyngeal swab from each participant. Participants in the prospective study had the option to provide additional blood draws and questionnaires over an approximately 2-month period. Prospective study blood samples were shipped either frozen or at room temperature before DNA extraction.

The sequence was collected from a woman aged 18-29 years who had been exposed to COVID-19. The sample taken for sequencing was PBMCs or T cells enriched from blood (not recorded which). This receptor chain uses TRBV5-1 and TRBJ2-7, with TRBD1 as a weak D call on 6 bases. The bases read TGCGCCAGCAGCCCGAAACAGGGCGCGATCCACGAGCAGTACTTC. It translates as CASSPKQGAIHEQYF.